The clone carrying this TCR beta chain has only a few counts. The antigen remains undetermined. Measured with immunoSEQ multiplex PCR; TCRdb has only the in-frame clones, and not every one. Of 65,000 or so clones detected, roughly nine tenths appear once; the ten largest clones hold about 3.5%. This record belongs to a study of pediatric ulcerative colitis. Study-wide results and limits: Compared with controls, ulcerative colitis showed greater blood-rectum clone sharing. In rectum, acute severe colitis had expanded clones and less diversity.

The diagnostic colonoscopy in ulcerative colitis patients preceded any immunosuppressive treatment. The blood sample was taken during the colonoscopy visit. The CDR3 sequence is 16 residues long. J lost 6 bases, V lost 5 bases, and 9 bases had no gene match. Germline CDR1 is SGHTA and CDR2 is FQGTGA. The chain has TRBV7-3 and TRBJ2-2, with TRBD2 matching over 10 bases. Sequencing input: blood. The source of this sequence is a boy between 10 and 17 years old with severe ulcerative colitis. CDR3 DNA sequence: TGTGCCAGCAGCCCAGGACTAGCGGAGGTCCCCGGGGAGCTGTTTTTT. Protein: CASSPGLAEVPGELFF.